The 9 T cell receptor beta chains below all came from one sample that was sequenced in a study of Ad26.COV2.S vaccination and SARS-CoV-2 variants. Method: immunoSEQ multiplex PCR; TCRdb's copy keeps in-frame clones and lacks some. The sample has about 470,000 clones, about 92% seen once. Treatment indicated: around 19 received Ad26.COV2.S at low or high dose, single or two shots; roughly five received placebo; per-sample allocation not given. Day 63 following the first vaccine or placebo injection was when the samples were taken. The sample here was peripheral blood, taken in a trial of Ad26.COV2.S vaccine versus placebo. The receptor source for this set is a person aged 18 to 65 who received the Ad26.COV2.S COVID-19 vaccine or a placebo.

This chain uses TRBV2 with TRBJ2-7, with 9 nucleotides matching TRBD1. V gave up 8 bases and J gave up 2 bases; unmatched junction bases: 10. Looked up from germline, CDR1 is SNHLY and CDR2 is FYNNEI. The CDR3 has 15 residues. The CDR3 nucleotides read TGTGCCAGCCGAGAACCCGGGACAGGGCCCTACGAGCAGTACTTC. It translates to CASREPGTGPYEQYF.

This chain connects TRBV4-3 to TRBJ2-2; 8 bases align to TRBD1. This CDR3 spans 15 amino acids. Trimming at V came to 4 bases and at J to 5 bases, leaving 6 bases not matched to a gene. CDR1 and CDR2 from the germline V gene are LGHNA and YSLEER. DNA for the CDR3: TGCGCCAGCAGCCGCCGGACAGGGAGGACCGGGGAGCTGTTTTTT. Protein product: CASSRRTGRTGELFF.

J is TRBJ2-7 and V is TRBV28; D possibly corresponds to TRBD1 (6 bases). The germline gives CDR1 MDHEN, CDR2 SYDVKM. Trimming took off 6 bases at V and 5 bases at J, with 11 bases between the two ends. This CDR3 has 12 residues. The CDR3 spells CASSPYRDEQYF. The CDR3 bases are TGTGCCAGCAGCCCCTACAGGGACGAGCAGTACTTC.

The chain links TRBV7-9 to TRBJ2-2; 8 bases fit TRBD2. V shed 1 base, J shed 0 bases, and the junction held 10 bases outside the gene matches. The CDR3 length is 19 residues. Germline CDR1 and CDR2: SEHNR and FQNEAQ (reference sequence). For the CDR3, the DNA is TGTGCCAGCAGCTTAGTGCGGCTAGCGGGTAGCTCGAACACCGGGGAGCTGTTTTTT. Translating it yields CASSLVRLAGSSNTGELFF.

The DNA of the CDR3 is TGTGCCAGCAGTGACTGGACAGGGGATAATTCACCCCTCCACTTT. Translated, it gives CASSDWTGDNSPLHF. The chain carries TRBV28 and TRBJ1-6; 9 nucleotides line up with TRBD1. From germline, CDR1 is MDHEN and CDR2 SYDVKM. CDR3 size: 15 residues. V shed 5 bases and J 5 bases; nucleotides not matched to a gene: 4.

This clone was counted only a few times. The CDR3 loop reads CASSPRVGTEAFF. Here the CDR3 DNA reads TGTGCCAGCAGCCCTAGGGTCGGAACTGAAGCTTTCTTT. The chain has TRBV6-1 and TRBJ1-1; no definite D call. Deletions cut 6 bases from V and 5 bases from J, with 13 bases between. Germline CDR1 MNHNS, CDR2 SASEGT. The CDR3 has 13 residues.

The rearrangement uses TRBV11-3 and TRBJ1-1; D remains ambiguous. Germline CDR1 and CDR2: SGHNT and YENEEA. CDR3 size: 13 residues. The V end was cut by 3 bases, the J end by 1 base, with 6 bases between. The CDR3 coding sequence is TGTGCCAGCAGCTTTCAAGGGAACACTGAAGCTTTCTTT. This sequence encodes CASSFQGNTEAFF. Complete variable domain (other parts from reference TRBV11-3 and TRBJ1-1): EAGVVQSPRYKIIEKKQPVAFWCNPISGHNTLYWYLQNLGQGPELLIRYENEEAVDDSQLPKDRFSAERLKGVDSTLKIQPAELGDSAVYLCASSFQGNTEAFFGQGTRLTVV.

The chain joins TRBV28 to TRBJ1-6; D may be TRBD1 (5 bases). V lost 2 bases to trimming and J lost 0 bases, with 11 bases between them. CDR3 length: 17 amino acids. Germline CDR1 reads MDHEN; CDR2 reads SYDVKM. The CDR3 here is CASSLPDSSSYNSPLHF. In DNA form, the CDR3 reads TGTGCCAGCAGTTTACCCGACAGTAGCTCCTATAATTCACCCCTCCACTTT.

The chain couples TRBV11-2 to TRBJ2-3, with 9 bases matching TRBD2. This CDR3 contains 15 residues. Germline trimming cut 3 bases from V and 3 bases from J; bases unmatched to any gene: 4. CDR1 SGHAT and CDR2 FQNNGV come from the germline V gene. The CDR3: CASSLRGRATDTQYF. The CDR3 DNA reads TGTGCCAGCAGCTTGCGCGGGAGGGCGACAGATACGCAGTATTTT.